This T cell receptor beta chain was sequenced during a study of cytomegalovirus exposure and HLA in healthy donors. It was with 60 Vbeta and 13 Jbeta primers that the PCR ran. Profiled with immunoSEQ multiplex PCR; TCRdb holds only in-frame clones, not every one. The sample contains around 170,000 clones, 75% to 85% of which appear only once. This CDR3 comprises 13 residues. Germline V lookup: CDR1 SGHTA, CDR2 FQGNSA. The V segment lost 5 bases and the J segment 7 bases; nucleotides outside the gene matches: 2. A note on this clone: Its target is not known.

Findings of the study overall: The listing of 150 to 200 TCR beta chains classed them as cytomegalovirus-associated. DRB1 showed the most TCR associations and HLA-C the fewest in a later analysis, as rates varied by HLA locus. In a later analysis, HLA-associated TCR beta chains were more clonally expanded than equally common others.

Material: PBMCs. The receptor comes from a woman younger than 45 in good health and CMV-seropositive. The chain uses TRBV7-2 and TRBJ2-1; 10 nucleotides line up with TRBD2. CDR3 in amino acids: CASSTSGANEQFF. The CDR3 bases are TGTGCCAGCAGCACTAGCGGGGCAAATGAGCAGTTCTTC.